Described below is a single TCR beta chain sequence and its context. The record originates from a study of shared clonotypes between healthy human individuals. Study-wide background: Three CD4 naive, three CD4 memory, two CD8 naive and one CD8 memory plate were used per donor.

Repertoires were generated with immunoSEQ multiplex PCR, while TCRdb's copy carries only in-frame clones and drops some. The sample lists over a million clones; about 98.5% were seen once. The CDR3 length is 14 residues. Germline lookup yields CDR1 SGHDN and CDR2 FVKESK. The V end was cut by 2 bases, the J end by 0 bases, with 8 bases between. The origin of this receptor is a man younger than 40 in good health. Sequencing was carried out using naive CD4+ T cells sorted from blood. The subset is: CD45RA+ positively selected. This chain connects TRBV14 to TRBJ2-7; D gene ambiguous. As DNA, the CDR3 is TGTGCCAGCAGCCAACCACATAACTCCTACGAGCAGTACTTC. Translated: CASSQPHNSYEQYF.